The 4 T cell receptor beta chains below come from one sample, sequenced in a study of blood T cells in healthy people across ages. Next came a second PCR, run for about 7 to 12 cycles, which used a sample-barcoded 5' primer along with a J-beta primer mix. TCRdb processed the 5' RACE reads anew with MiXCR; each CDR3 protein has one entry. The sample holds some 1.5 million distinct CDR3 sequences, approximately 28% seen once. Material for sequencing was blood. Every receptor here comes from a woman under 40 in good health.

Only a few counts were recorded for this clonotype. The CDR3 is CASTDPSLNEQFF. The CDR3 coding sequence is TGTGCCAGCACAGATCCGTCCCTCAATGAGCAGTTCTTC. The chain recombines TRBV6-1 with TRBJ2-1; unclear D gene. The germline CDR1 and CDR2 sequences are MNHNS and SASEGT. This CDR3 has 13 residues. Between the trimmed V and J ends, which lost 7 bases and 6 bases, there was a span of 13 bases.

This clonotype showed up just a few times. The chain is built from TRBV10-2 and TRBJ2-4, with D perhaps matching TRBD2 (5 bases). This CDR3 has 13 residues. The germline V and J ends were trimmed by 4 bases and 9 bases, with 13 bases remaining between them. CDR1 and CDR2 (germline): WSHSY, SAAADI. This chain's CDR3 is CASSGGERTIQYF. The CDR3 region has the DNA TGCGCCAGCAGTGGTGGGGAGCGGACCATTCAGTACTTC.

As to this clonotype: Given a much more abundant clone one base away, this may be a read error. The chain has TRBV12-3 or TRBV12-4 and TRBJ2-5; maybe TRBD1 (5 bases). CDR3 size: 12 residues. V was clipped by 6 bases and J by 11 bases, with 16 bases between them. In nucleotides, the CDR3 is TGTGCCAGCAGGGTGACAGCCGGGCGGCAGTACTTC. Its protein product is CASRVTAGRQYF.

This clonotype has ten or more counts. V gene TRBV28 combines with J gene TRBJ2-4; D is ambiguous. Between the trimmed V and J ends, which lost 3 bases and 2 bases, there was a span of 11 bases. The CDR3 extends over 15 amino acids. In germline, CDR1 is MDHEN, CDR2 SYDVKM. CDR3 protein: CASSFHYGSKNIQYF. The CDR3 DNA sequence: TGTGCCAGCAGTTTTCATTATGGGTCCAAAAACATTCAGTACTTC.